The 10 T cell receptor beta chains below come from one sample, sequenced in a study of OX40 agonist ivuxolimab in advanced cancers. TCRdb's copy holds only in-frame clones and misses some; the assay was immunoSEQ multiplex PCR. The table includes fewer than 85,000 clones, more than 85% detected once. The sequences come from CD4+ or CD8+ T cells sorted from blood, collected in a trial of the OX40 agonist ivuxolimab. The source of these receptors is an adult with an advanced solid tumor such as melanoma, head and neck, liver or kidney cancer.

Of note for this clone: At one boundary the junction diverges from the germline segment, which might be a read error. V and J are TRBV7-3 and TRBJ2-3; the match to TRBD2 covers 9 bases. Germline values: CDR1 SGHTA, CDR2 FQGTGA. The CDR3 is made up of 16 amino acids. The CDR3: CAGSPGTSRNTDTQYF. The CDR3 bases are TGTGCCGGCAGCCCGGGGACTAGCCGGAACACAGATACGCAGTATTTT.

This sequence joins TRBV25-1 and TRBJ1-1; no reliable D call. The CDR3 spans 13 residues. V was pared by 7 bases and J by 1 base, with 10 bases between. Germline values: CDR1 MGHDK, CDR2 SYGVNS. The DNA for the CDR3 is TGTGCCAGCACCCGGACGGCGAACACTGAAGCTTTCTTT. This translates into CASTRTANTEAFF.

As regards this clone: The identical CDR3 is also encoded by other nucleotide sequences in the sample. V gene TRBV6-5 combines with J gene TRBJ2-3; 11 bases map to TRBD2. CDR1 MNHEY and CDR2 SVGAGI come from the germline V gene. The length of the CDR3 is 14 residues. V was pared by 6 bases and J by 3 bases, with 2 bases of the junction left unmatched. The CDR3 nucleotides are TGTGCCAGCAGCCTAGCGGGAGGTACAGATACGCAGTATTTT. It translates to CASSLAGGTDTQYF.

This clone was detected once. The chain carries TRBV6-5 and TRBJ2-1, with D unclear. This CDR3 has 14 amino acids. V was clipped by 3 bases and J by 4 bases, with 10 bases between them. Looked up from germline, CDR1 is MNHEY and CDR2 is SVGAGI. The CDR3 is CASSYRTPYNEQFF. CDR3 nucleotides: TGTGCCAGCAGTTATAGGACCCCATACAATGAGCAGTTCTTC.

CDR3 nucleotides: TGTGCCAGCTCTCGAGCGGGAGGCGGCCCGAGGAATGAGCAGTTCTTC. Encoded protein: CASSRAGGGPRNEQFF. The chain is built from TRBV18 and TRBJ2-1; 9 bases match TRBD2. The germline CDR1 and CDR2 sequences are KGHSH and LQKENI. The CDR3 covers 16 residues. The V gene end was trimmed by 6 bases and the J gene end by 7 bases; junction bases not matched to a gene: 13.

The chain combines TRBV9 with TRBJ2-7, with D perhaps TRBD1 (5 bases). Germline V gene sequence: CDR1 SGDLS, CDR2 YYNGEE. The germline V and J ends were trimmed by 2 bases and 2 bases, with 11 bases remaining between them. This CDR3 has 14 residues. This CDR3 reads CASSVDSSPYEQYF. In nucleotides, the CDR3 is TGTGCCAGCAGCGTTGACAGCTCTCCCTACGAGCAGTACTTC.

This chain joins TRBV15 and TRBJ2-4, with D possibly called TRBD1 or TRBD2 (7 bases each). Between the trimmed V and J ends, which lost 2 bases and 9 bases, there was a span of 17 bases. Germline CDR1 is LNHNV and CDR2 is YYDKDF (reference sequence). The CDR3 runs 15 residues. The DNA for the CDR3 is TGTGCCACCAGCAGACCCAGGGGGGGGCCTACCATTCAGTACTTC. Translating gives CATSRPRGGPTIQYF.

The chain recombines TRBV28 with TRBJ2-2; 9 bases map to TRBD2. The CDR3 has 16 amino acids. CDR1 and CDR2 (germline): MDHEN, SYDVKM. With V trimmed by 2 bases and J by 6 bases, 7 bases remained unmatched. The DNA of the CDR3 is TGTGCCAGCAGTTTAAACGCGGGAGGGCCCGCCGGGGAGCTGTTTTTT. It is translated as CASSLNAGGPAGELFF.

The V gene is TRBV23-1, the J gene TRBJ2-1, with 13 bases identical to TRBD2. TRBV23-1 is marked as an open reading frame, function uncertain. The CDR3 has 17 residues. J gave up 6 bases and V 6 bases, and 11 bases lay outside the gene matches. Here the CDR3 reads CASSPVTSGRWGNEQFF. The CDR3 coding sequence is TGCGCCAGCAGCCCGGTGACTAGCGGGAGGTGGGGCAATGAGCAGTTCTTC.

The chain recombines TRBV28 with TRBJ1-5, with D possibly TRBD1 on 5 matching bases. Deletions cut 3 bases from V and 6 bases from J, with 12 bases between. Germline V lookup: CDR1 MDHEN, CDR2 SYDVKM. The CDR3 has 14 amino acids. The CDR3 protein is CASSLSFGAQPQHF. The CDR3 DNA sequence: TGTGCCAGCAGTTTGAGCTTCGGGGCTCAGCCCCAGCATTTT.